The entry that follows covers one TCR beta chain sequence. Libraries were prepared by immunoSEQ multiplex PCR; TCRdb keeps only in-frame clonotypes and omits some of them. The sample yields 45,000 to 70,000 clones, about 92% seen once. Looked up from germline, CDR1 is SGDLS and CDR2 is YYNGEE. The CDR3 contains 17 residues. V was clipped by 4 bases and J by 0 bases; unmatched bases: 9. The sample originates from a study of T cell changes during pregnancy in multiple sclerosis. The chain has TRBV9 and TRBJ2-1; TRBD2 agrees at 8 bases. Sequences were derived from CD4+ T cells from peripheral blood mononuclear cells, sampled in the second trimester of pregnancy. This clonotype was obtained from a female donor with multiple sclerosis, enrolled in a pregnancy study. Written as DNA, the CDR3 is TGTGCCAGCAGCCAATTTTCCAGCGGGAGCTCCTACAATGAGCAGTTCTTC. Amino acid sequence: CASSQFSSGSSYNEQFF.